This record covers a single T cell receptor beta chain. What it binds is not known. The sample comes from a study of cytomegalovirus exposure and HLA in healthy donors. Use of 60 Vbeta and 13 Jbeta primers characterized the PCR. The table came from immunoSEQ multiplex PCR; TCRdb's copy has only in-frame clones and leaves some out. Of 110,000 to 150,000 clones listed, about 74% are singletons. The germline gives CDR1 LGHNA, CDR2 YSLEER. The ends lost 0 bases at V and 1 base at J; junction bases unmatched: 3. The CDR3 extends over 18 amino acids. General study points: Information on immune exposure was restricted to one variable (CMV serostatus). Across all donors, roughly uniform sequencing depth was an assumption of the presence/absence analyses. Certain sequence variants were highly shared and formed a cluster, and this cluster was likely a sequencing artifact. Later analysis associated a missense DCLRE1C variant with TCR beta V- and J-gene trimming.

This TCR was recovered from a man younger than 30 in good health and CMV-seropositive. The chain uses TRBV4-3 and TRBJ2-7; 16 bases line up with TRBD2. The sample was PBMCs. CDR3 amino acids: CASSQEVGLAGGSYEQYF. CDR3 in DNA: TGCGCCAGCAGCCAAGAGGTGGGACTAGCGGGAGGGTCCTACGAGCAGTACTTC.